A single sample gave rise to the 22 T cell receptor beta chains below, sequenced in a study of blood T cell repertoires in COVID-19. Method: immunoSEQ multiplex PCR; TCRdb's copy keeps in-frame clones and lacks some. The sample yields about 66,000 clones, around 88% seen once. The sample comprised peripheral blood. These receptor sequences come from a woman in her seventies with acute or convalescent COVID-19.

The J gene is TRBJ1-5, the V gene TRBV18; D is uncertain. CDR1 and CDR2 from the germline V gene are KGHSH and LQKENI. Between the trimmed V and J ends, which lost 2 bases and 3 bases, there was a span of 8 bases. The CDR3 has 14 amino acids. Here the CDR3 DNA reads TGTGCCAGCTCACCAGGGCGGGTCAATCAGCCCCAGCATTTT. Translated: CASSPGRVNQPQHF.

This clone was observed a few times. The V and J genes are TRBV13 and TRBJ1-5; a weak D match, TRBD1 (6 bases). Germline V gene lookup returns CDR1 PRHDT and CDR2 FYEKMQ (reference sequence). The CDR3 is 13 residues long. The germline V and J ends were trimmed by 5 bases and 5 bases, with 10 bases remaining between them. The CDR3 nucleotides are TGTGCCAGCAGCCTGGACAGAGATCAGCCCCAGCATTTT. Translated, it gives CASSLDRDQPQHF.

This clone has only a few counts. V usage is TRBV2 and J usage is TRBJ1-5; unclear D gene. The CDR3 consists of 14 residues. Germline V CDR1 and CDR2: SNHLY, FYNNEI. The V end was cut by 4 bases, the J end by 0 bases, with 7 bases between. The CDR3 DNA is TGTGCCAGCAGTGGCGGGTATAGCAATCAGCCCCAGCATTTT. Residues: CASSGGYSNQPQHF.

V gene TRBV28 combines with J gene TRBJ1-1, with 10 bases that match TRBD1. Germline V gene data show CDR1 as MDHEN and CDR2 as SYDVKM. The CDR3 runs 17 residues. V trimming: 1 base; J trimming: 1 base; junction bases outside the gene matches: 6. The CDR3 DNA is TGTGCCAGCAGTTTATTGACAGGGGGCGTAAAGAACACTGAAGCTTTCTTT. Its protein is CASSLLTGGVKNTEAFF.

The gene calls are TRBV2 and TRBJ2-1; 7 nucleotides match TRBD2. V dropped 4 bases and J dropped 3; count of bases not matched to a gene: 15. Germline values: CDR1 SNHLY, CDR2 FYNNEI. The CDR3 totals 18 residues. The CDR3 DNA reads as TGTGCCAGCAGTGGGGGGGTTAGACTAGCAATCTTCTACAATGAGCAGTTCTTC. Residues: CASSGGVRLAIFYNEQFF. Using reference TRBV2 and TRBJ2-1 for the parts outside the CDR3, the full variable domain is EPEVTQTPSHQVTQMGQEVILRCVPISNHLYFYWYRQILGQKVEFLVSFYNNEISEKSEIFDDQFSVERPDGSNFTLKIRSTKLEDSAMYFCASSGGVRLAIFYNEQFFGPGTRLTVL.

The gene calls are TRBV5-6 and TRBJ1-2; 9 positions match TRBD1. V trimming: 1 base; J trimming: 7 bases; junction bases outside the gene matches: 5. Germline CDR1 SGHDT, CDR2 YYEEEE. This CDR3 contains 14 residues. The CDR3 DNA follows: TGTGCCAGCAGCTTGCGGACAGGGGAGGGTGGCTACACCTTC. This encodes CASSLRTGEGGYTF.

The chain combines TRBV11-3 with TRBJ2-1, with a possible D match to TRBD1 (5 bases). The germline V gene encodes CDR1 SGHNT and CDR2 YENEEA. The CDR3 sequence is 15 residues long. Trimming cost V 1 base and J 6 bases, with 13 bases left between them. The CDR3 reads CASSLGTKPTNEQFF. CDR3 DNA sequence: TGTGCCAGCAGCTTAGGGACAAAGCCTACCAATGAGCAGTTCTTC.

This clone was recorded a few times. The chain joins TRBV5-1 to TRBJ1-1; D possibly corresponds to TRBD1 (5 bases). Trimming removed 4 bases at V and 3 bases at J, with 10 bases between. The V gene's germline CDR1 is SGHRS and CDR2 YFSETQ. This CDR3 has 13 amino acids. CDR3: CASSAGWDTEAFF. In nucleotides, the CDR3 is TGCGCCAGCAGCGCAGGGTGGGACACTGAAGCTTTCTTT.

This clone has just one count. The chain carries TRBV12-5 and TRBJ2-1; TRBD2 matches 7 bases. In germline, CDR1 is LGHNT, CDR2 FRNRAP. The length of the CDR3 is 16 residues. V shed 6 bases and J 0 bases; nucleotides not matched to a gene: 8. The CDR3, as DNA: TGTGCTAGTGGCCCCCGACTAGCCAACTCCTACAATGAGCAGTTCTTC. Protein sequence: CASGPRLANSYNEQFF.

The rearrangement links TRBV7-3 to TRBJ1-5, with D possibly TRBD1 on 6 matching bases. The germline CDR1 and CDR2 sequences are SGHTA and FQGTGA. Trimming left V 2 bases short and J 11 bases short, with 22 bases between. This CDR3 comprises 16 residues. The CDR3 sequence: CASSLFGTPREVTQHF. As DNA, the CDR3 is TGTGCCAGCAGCTTATTTGGGACACCCCGTGAAGTGACCCAGCATTTT.

The chain links TRBV11-2 to TRBJ1-1, with D uncertain. Trimming stripped 6 bases from V and 1 base from J, with 9 bases between. The CDR3 totals 13 residues. Germline CDR1 is SGHAT and CDR2 is FQNNGV. This chain's CDR3 is CASSPTTNTEAFF. CDR3 DNA: TGTGCCAGCAGTCCGACTACGAACACTGAAGCTTTCTTT.

The chain has TRBV10-3 and TRBJ2-3, with 7 bases aligning to TRBD1. Germline trimming cut 9 bases from V and 2 bases from J; bases unmatched to any gene: 17. CDR1 and CDR2 (germline): ENHRY, SYGVKD. The CDR3 runs to 17 residues. CDR3 bases: TGTGCCATGAGGGGAAAAGGACAGGAGCATAACACAGATACGCAGTATTTT. It codes for CAMRGKGQEHNTDTQYF.

With respect to this clone: This sample also contains other DNA sequences that code for the same CDR3. The rearrangement uses TRBV3-1 (or the pseudogene TRBV3-2) and TRBJ1-5; 7 bases are a match to TRBD1. This CDR3 region has 14 residues. Trimming took 4 bases from V and 2 from J; bases not matched to a gene: 2. Germline loops: CDR1 LGHDT, CDR2 YNNKEL (reference sequence). CDR3 coding DNA: TGTGCCAGCAGCCCTGGACAGGGCAATCAGCCCCAGCATTTT. Protein sequence: CASSPGQGNQPQHF.

V is TRBV7-9 and J is TRBJ1-2; D remains unclear. Between the trimmed V and J ends, which lost 1 base and 4 bases, there was a span of 10 bases. The CDR3 consists of 14 residues. Germline lookup yields CDR1 SEHNR and CDR2 FQNEAQ (reference sequence). CDR3 loop: CASSLDQDFYGYTF. The CDR3 nucleotides are TGTGCCAGCAGCTTAGATCAGGACTTCTATGGCTACACCTTC. Full variable domain (missing parts from reference TRBV7-9 and TRBJ1-2): DTGVSQNPRHKITKRGQNVTFRCDPISEHNRLYWYRQTLGQGPEFLTYFQNEAQLEKSRLLSDRFSAERPKGSFSTLEIQRTEQGDSAMYLCASSLDQDFYGYTFGSGTRLTVV.

This clone was observed once. The chain joins TRBV29-1 to TRBJ2-3; D remains unclear. Trimming took off 7 bases at V and 4 bases at J, with 9 bases between the two ends. This CDR3 region has 11 residues. Germline CDR1 and CDR2: SQVTM and ANQGSEA. The CDR3 loop reads CSAPLADTQYF. Here the CDR3 DNA reads TGCAGCGCCCCCCTTGCAGATACGCAGTATTTT.

This chain joins TRBV28 and TRBJ1-2; TRBD1 might be the D (6 bases). The CDR3 is 12 residues long. CDR1 is MDHEN and CDR2 is SYDVKM in the germline V gene. The ends were cut back, 10 bases at V and 5 bases at J, with 14 bases in the middle. CDR3 nucleotides: TGTGCCATTAGGACAGTCGATTATGGCTACACCTTC. Residues: CAIRTVDYGYTF.

The rearrangement uses TRBV18 and TRBJ1-6, with TRBD1 identical over 10 bases. This CDR3 contains 17 residues. J lost 5 bases, V lost 2 bases, and 6 bases had no gene match. Germline lookup yields CDR1 KGHSH and CDR2 LQKENI. CDR3 loop: CASSPVTGGSHNSPLHF. The CDR3 coding sequence is TGTGCCAGCTCACCAGTGACAGGGGGCTCACATAATTCACCCCTCCACTTT.

The chain employs TRBV2 and TRBJ2-1; 11 nucleotides agree with TRBD2. This CDR3 is built from 15 residues. The germline gives CDR1 SNHLY, CDR2 FYNNEI. V was clipped by 8 bases and J by 10 bases; unmatched bases: 13. The chain's CDR3 is CASRGGTSGEGEQFF. CDR3 bases: TGTGCCAGCCGTGGGGGGACTAGCGGAGAAGGGGAGCAGTTCTTC.

This chain uses TRBV7-9 with TRBJ2-2; 7 bases fit TRBD1. This CDR3 is built from 13 residues. The germline CDR1 and CDR2 sequences are SEHNR and FQNEAQ (reference sequence). V was pared by 6 bases and J by 3 bases, with 1 base of the junction left unmatched. The CDR3 DNA is TGTGCCAGCAGAACAGGGGACACCGGGGAGCTGTTTTTT. Its translation: CASRTGDTGELFF.

The chain is built from TRBV18 and TRBJ1-4, with D possibly TRBD1 on 5 matching bases. Germline CDR1 reads KGHSH; CDR2 reads LQKENI. This CDR3 is built from 13 residues. The germline V and J ends were trimmed by 6 bases and 8 bases, with 13 bases remaining between them. The CDR3 sequence is CASSSGAAEKLFF. The CDR3 region has the DNA TGTGCCAGCTCCTCTGGGGCCGCCGAAAAACTGTTTTTT.

The genes are TRBV6-5 and TRBJ2-7, with 11 positions matching TRBD2. Germline V gene lookup returns CDR1 MNHEY and CDR2 SVGAGI. V gave up 6 bases and J gave up 2 bases; unmatched junction bases: 6. The CDR3 loop spans 15 amino acids. The CDR3 bases are TGTGCCAGCAGGGGACTAGCGGTACCCACCTACGAGCAGTACTTC. Translating gives CASRGLAVPTYEQYF.

The chain uses TRBV18 and TRBJ1-2, with D unclear. CDR1 KGHSH and CDR2 LQKENI come from the germline V gene. The CDR3 has 13 amino acids. Trimming removed 6 bases from V and 2 bases from J, with 10 bases in between. The CDR3 spells CASSRGENYGYTF. DNA of the CDR3: TGTGCCAGCTCCCGCGGCGAAAACTATGGCTACACCTTC.